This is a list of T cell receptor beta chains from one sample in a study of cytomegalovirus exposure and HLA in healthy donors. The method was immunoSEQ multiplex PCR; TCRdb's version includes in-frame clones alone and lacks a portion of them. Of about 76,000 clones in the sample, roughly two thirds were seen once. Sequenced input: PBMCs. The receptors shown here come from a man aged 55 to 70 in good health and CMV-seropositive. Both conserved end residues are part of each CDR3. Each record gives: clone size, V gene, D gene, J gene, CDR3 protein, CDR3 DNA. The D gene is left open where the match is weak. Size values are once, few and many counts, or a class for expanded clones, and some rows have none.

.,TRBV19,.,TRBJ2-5,CASSIGPGVGEQYF,TGTGCCAGTAGTATCGGCCCGGGAGTGGGTGAGCAGTACTTC
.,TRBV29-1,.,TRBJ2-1,CSVDRRAPYNEQFF,TGCAGCGTTGACCGGCGGGCCCCCTACAATGAGCAGTTCTTC
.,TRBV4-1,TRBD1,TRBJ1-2,CASSLKGQGATYGYTF,TGCGCCAGCAGCCTCAAAGGACAGGGAGCGACCTATGGCTACACCTTC
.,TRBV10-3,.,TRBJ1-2,CAISELLRLYYYGYTF,TGTGCCATCAGTGAGCTCTTGCGCCTCTACTACTATGGCTACACCTTC
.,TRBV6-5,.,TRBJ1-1,CASSYSSPGQDTEAFF,TGTGCCAGCAGTTACTCTAGTCCAGGGCAGGACACTGAAGCTTTCTTT
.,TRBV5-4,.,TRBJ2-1,CASSRAARGSEQFF,TGTGCCAGCAGCCGAGCGGCCCGTGGTTCCGAGCAGTTCTTC
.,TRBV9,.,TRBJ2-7,CASSPIGGGPGEQYF,TGTGCCAGCAGCCCTATTGGTGGCGGGCCTGGGGAGCAGTACTTC
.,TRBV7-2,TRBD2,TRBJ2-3,CASSLKLAGGPTGSDTQYF,TGTGCCAGCAGCTTAAAACTAGCGGGGGGGCCGACCGGGTCAGATACGCAGTATTTT
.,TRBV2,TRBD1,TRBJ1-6,CASSADRETPLHF,TGTGCCAGCAGCGCGGACAGGGAGACACCCCTCCACTTT
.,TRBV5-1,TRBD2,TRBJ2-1,CASSFTLAGGGNEQFF,TGCGCCAGCAGCTTCACCTTAGCGGGAGGGGGGAATGAGCAGTTCTTC
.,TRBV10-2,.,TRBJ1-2,CASSDMTGVGYGYTF,TGCGCCAGCAGTGATATGACAGGCGTAGGCTATGGCTACACCTTC
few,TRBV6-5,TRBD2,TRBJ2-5,CASSYGGGETQYF,TGTGCCAGCAGTTACGGCGGGGGAGAGACCCAGTACTTC
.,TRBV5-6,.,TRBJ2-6,CASSLMYESGANVLTF,TGTGCCAGCAGCTTGATGTATGAGTCTGGGGCCAACGTCCTGACTTTC
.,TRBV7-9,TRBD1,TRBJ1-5,CASSSRDRDQPQHF,TGTGCCAGCAGCTCCCGGGACAGGGATCAGCCCCAGCATTTT
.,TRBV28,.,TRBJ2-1,CASSLYNEQFF,TGTGCCAGCAGCCTCTACAATGAGCAGTTCTTC
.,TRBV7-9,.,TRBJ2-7,CASSHDRRLLSYEQYF,TGTGCCAGCAGCCACGACAGGCGCCTTCTCTCCTACGAGCAGTACTTC
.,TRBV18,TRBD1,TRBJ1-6,CASSHGTANSPLHF,TGTGCCAGCTCCCACGGGACAGCCAATTCACCCCTCCACTTT
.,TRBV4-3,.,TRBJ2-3,CASSQGGVADTQYF,TGCGCCAGCAGCCAAGGCGGGGTTGCAGATACGCAGTATTTT
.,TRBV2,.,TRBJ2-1,CAGEHHNEQFF,TGTGCCGGAGAACACCACAATGAGCAGTTCTTC
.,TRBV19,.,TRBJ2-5,CASSIVGGREQETQYF,TGTGCCAGTAGTATAGTAGGTGGCAGGGAACAAGAGACCCAGTACTTC
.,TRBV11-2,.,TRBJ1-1,CASSFPSDTEAFF,TGTGCCAGCAGCTTCCCCAGTGACACTGAAGCTTTCTTT
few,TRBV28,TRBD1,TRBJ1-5,CASSLISSGRGLQPQHF,TGTGCCAGCAGTTTAATTTCTTCGGGCAGGGGGCTTCAGCCCCAGCATTTT
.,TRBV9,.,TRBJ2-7,CASSPQTGTLYEQYF,TGTGCCAGCAGCCCACAGACAGGGACTCTCTACGAGCAGTACTTC
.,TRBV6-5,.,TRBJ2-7,CASSYSSSYEQYF,TGTGCCAGCAGTTACTCCAGCTCCTACGAGCAGTACTTC
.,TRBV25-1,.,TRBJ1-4,CASSEARYGEKLFF,TGTGCCAGCAGTGAGGCGAGGTATGGTGAAAAACTGTTTTTT
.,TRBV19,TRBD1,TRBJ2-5,CASSPRPYRGQGETQYF,TGTGCCAGTAGTCCCCGTCCTTACAGGGGCCAGGGAGAGACCCAGTACTTC
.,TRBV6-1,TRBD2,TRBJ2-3,CASSEELAYGDTQYF,TGTGCCAGCAGTGAAGAACTAGCGTATGGAGATACGCAGTATTTT
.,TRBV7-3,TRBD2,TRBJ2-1,CASSLLAGDYNEQFF,TGTGCCAGCAGCTTACTAGCGGGAGATTATAATGAGCAGTTCTTC
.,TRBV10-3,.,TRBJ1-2,CAISESQQGRGTF,TGTGCCATCAGTGAGTCCCAACAGGGCCGGGGCACCTTC
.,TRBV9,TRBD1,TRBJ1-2,CASGDPGQGPNNYGYTF,TGTGCCAGCGGTGATCCGGGACAGGGGCCAAATAACTATGGCTACACCTTC
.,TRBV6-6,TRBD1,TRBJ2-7,CASSRGTGRYEQYF,TGTGCCAGCAGCCGGGGGACAGGGAGGTACGAGCAGTACTTC
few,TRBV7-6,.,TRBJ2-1,CASSLGGPYNEQFF,TGTGCCAGCAGCTTGGGGGGGCCGTACAATGAGCAGTTCTTC
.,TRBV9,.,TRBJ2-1,CASSVTWSVGEQFF,TGTGCCAGCAGCGTAACCTGGAGCGTAGGTGAGCAGTTCTTC
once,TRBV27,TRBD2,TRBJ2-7,CASSPLSGPSYEQYF,TGTGCCAGCAGTCCCCTTAGCGGGCCCTCCTACGAGCAGTACTTC
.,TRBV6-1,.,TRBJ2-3,CASSVLASSSTDTQYF,TGTGCCAGCAGTGTGCTAGCTTCCTCTAGCACAGATACGCAGTATTTT
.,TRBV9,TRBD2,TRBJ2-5,CASSVRLAGASETQYF,TGTGCCAGCAGCGTCAGACTAGCGGGAGCGTCAGAGACCCAGTACTTC
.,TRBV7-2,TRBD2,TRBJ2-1,CASNPGTRGREQFF,TGTGCCAGCAACCCCGGGACTAGGGGTCGGGAGCAGTTCTTC
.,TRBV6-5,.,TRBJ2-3,CASSPRVETDTQYF,TGTGCCAGCAGCCCCCGGGTGGAGACAGATACGCAGTATTTT
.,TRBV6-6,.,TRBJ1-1,CASSPPERNTEAFF,TGTGCCAGCAGTCCTCCAGAAAGAAACACTGAAGCTTTCTTT
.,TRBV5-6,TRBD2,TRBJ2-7,CASSLGTRITLTGEQYF,TGTGCCAGCAGCTTGGGGACTAGAATCACCCTTACGGGGGAGCAGTACTTC
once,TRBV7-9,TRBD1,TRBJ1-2,CASRPSRQGYGYTF,TGTGCCAGCAGACCTTCCAGACAGGGGTATGGCTACACCTTC
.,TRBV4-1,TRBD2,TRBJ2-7,CASSQDILAVYEQYF,TGCGCCAGCAGCCAAGATATCCTAGCGGTCTACGAGCAGTACTTC
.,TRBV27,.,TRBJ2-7,CASSLYFRSYEQYF,TGTGCCAGCAGTTTATATTTCCGCTCCTACGAGCAGTACTTC
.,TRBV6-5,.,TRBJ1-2,CASRGRINYGYTF,TGTGCCAGCAGGGGGCGGATCAACTATGGCTACACCTTC
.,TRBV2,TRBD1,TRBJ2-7,CASRFSGTGSYEQYF,TGTGCCAGCAGATTCTCCGGGACAGGTTCCTACGAGCAGTACTTC
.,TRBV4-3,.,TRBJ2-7,CASSQGAGSSYEQYF,TGCGCCAGCAGCCAAGGGGCAGGTAGCTCCTACGAGCAGTACTTC
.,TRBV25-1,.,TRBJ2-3,CASSDAGLLTDTQYF,TGTGCCAGCAGTGACGCGGGACTCCTCACAGATACGCAGTATTTT
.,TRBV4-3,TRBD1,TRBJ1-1,CASSLTGQGKAFF,TGCGCCAGCAGTTTGACAGGGCAAGGGAAAGCTTTCTTT
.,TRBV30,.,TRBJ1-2,CAWSAGSDYGYTF,TGTGCCTGGAGTGCCGGGAGTGACTATGGCTACACCTTC
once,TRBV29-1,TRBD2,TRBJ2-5,CSVETTSGGRGGETQYF,TGCAGCGTTGAAACCACTAGCGGGGGAAGGGGAGGAGAGACCCAGTACTTC
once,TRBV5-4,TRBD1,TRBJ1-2,CASSAEDRVFIYGYTF,TGTGCCAGCAGCGCGGAGGACAGGGTGTTTATCTATGGCTACACCTTC
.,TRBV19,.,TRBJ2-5,CASSMGGGTQYF,TGTGCCAGTAGTATGGGCGGAGGGACCCAGTACTTC
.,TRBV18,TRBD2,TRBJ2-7,CASSPGLAVSYEQYF,TGTGCCAGCTCACCAGGACTAGCGGTCTCCTACGAGCAGTACTTC
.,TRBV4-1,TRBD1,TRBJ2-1,CASSLVTRDSHNEQFF,TGCGCCAGCAGCCTCGTAACCCGGGACAGCCACAATGAGCAGTTCTTC
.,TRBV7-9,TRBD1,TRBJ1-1,CASSPRDRGTGTEAFF,TGTGCCAGCAGCCCCCGGGACAGGGGGACTGGGACTGAAGCTTTCTTT
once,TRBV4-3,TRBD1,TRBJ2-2,CASSQAGTGVTGELFF,TGCGCCAGCAGCCAAGCCGGGACAGGGGTAACCGGGGAGCTGTTTTTT
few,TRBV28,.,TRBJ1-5,CATGEGPQHF,TGTGCGACGGGGGAAGGGCCCCAGCATTTT
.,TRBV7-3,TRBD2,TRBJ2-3,CASSLRGGSTDTQYF,TGTGCCAGCAGCTTAAGGGGGGGGAGCACAGATACGCAGTATTTT
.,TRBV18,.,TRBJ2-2,CASSPLYPGELFF,TGTGCCAGCTCACCGCTCTATCCCGGGGAGCTGTTTTTT